The clone carrying this T cell receptor (beta chain) came up many times. The antigen is unknown. Using RNA template, CDR3s of TCR alpha and beta were amplified with iRepertoire arm-PCR. One-step reverse transcription and amplification started from approximately 100-400 ng of tissue mRNA or PBMC total RNA. TCRdb reprocessed the multiplex PCR reads via MiXCR and lists one record per CDR3 protein. The data contain about 110,000 distinct CDR3 sequences, about 25% of them singletons. The data belong to a study of glioma-infiltrating T cells. Study-wide points: Gliomas, especially low-grade, showed above-expected tissue-blood divergence; non-neoplastic patients showed below. Very few CDR3 sequences were shared between tissue and blood.

The sequenced sample was glioma tissue, nonneoplastic brain tissue, or PBMCs (not recorded which). The source of this sequence is a human donor with low-grade glioma or glioblastoma, undergoing nonglioma brain surgery, or in good health (not recorded which).

Written as DNA, the CDR3 is TGTGCCAGCAGCTCAATGGGACGACGGACCTGGGGTCAGCCCCAGCATTTT. It encodes CASSSMGRRTWGQPQHF. The chain combines TRBV7-8 with TRBJ1-5, with a weak D call TRBD1 (5 bases). V was clipped by 4 bases and J by 6 bases, with 22 bases between them. This CDR3 has 17 residues. Germline V lookup: CDR1 SGHVS, CDR2 FQNEAQ.